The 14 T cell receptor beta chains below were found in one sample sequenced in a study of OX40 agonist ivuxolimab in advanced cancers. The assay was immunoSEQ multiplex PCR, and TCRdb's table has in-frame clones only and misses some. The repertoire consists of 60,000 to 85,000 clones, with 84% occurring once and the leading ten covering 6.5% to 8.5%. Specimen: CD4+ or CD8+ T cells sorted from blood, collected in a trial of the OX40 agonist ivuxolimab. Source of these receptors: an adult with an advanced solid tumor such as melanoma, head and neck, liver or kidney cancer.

The CDR3 loop is CASSAHEGRLVYNEQFF. In DNA, the CDR3 is TGTGCCAGCAGCGCCCACGAAGGGAGGTTAGTCTACAATGAGCAGTTCTTC. The chain uses TRBV9 and TRBJ2-1; possibly TRBD2 for D (6 bases). The germline V gene encodes CDR1 SGDLS and CDR2 YYNGEE. The CDR3 sequence is 17 residues long. Trimming removed 3 bases at V and 3 bases at J, with 19 bases between.

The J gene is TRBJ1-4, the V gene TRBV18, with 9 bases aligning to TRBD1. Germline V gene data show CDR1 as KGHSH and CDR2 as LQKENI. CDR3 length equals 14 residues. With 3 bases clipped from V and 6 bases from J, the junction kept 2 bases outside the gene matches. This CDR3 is CASSPNRGHEKLFF. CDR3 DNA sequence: TGTGCCAGCTCACCCAACAGGGGGCATGAAAAACTGTTTTTT.

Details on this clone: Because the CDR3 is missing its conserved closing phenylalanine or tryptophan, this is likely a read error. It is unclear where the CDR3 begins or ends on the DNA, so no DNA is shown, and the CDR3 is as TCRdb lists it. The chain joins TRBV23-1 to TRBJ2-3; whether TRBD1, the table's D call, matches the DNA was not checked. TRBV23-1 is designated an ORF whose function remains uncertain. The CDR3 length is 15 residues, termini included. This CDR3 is CASSHISRTGPPGSS.

In DNA form, the CDR3 reads TGTGCCAGCAGCCAGGCCACAGGGGGAGATACGCAGTATTTT. Translated: CASSQATGGDTQYF. The chain carries TRBV7-9 and TRBJ2-3, with 8 bases matching TRBD1. Germline V lookup: CDR1 SEHNR, CDR2 FQNEAQ (reference sequence). V lost 5 bases, J lost 5 bases, and 6 bases stayed unmatched. The CDR3 totals 14 residues.

This chain's CDR3 is CASSIERGSGFGNTIYF. The CDR3 DNA reads as TGTGCCAGTAGTATTGAACGCGGCAGCGGTTTTGGAAACACCATATATTTT. This sequence joins TRBV19 and TRBJ1-3; D ambiguous. Trimming took off 3 bases at V and 3 bases at J, with 18 bases between the two ends. Germline CDR1 LNHDA, CDR2 SQIVND (reference sequence). This CDR3 has 17 amino acids.

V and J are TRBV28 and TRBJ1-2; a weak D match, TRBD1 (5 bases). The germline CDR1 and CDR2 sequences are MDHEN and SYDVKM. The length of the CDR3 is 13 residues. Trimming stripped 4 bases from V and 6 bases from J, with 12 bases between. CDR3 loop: CASSSFGGDGYTF. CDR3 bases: TGTGCCAGCAGTTCGTTCGGAGGGGATGGCTACACCTTC.

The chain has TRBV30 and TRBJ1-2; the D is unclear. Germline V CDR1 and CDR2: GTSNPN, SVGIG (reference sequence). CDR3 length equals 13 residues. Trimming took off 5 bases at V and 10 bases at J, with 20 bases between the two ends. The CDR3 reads CAWRSQRLGAYTF. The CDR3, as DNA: TGTGCCTGGCGTAGCCAACGGTTGGGTGCCTACACCTTC.

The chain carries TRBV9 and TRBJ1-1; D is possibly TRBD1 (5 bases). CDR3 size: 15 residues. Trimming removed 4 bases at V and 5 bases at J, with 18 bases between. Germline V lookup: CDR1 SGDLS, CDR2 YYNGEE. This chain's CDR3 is CASSSLVGGGTEAFF. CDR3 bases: TGTGCCAGCAGCTCGCTAGTGGGCGGGGGGACTGAAGCTTTCTTT. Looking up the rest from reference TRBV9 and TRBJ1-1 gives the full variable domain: DSGVTQTPKHLITATGQRVTLRCSPRSGDLSVYWYQQSLDQGLQFLIQYYNGEERAKGNILERFSAQQFPDLHSELNLSSLELGDSALYFCASSSLVGGGTEAFFGQGTRLTVV.

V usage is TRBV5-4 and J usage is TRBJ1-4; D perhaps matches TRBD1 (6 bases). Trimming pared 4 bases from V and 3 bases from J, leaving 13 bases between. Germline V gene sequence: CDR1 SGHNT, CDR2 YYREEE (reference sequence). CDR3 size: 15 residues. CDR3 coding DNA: TGTGCCAGCAGCCCAGGGGCAGGGCCTAATGAAAAACTGTTTTTT. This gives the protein CASSPGAGPNEKLFF.

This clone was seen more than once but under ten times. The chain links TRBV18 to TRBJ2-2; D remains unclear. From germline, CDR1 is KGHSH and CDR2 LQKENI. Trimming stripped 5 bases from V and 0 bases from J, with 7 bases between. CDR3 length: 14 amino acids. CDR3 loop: CASSVSANTGELFF. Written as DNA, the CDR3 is TGTGCCAGCTCAGTCAGCGCGAACACCGGGGAGCTGTTTTTT.

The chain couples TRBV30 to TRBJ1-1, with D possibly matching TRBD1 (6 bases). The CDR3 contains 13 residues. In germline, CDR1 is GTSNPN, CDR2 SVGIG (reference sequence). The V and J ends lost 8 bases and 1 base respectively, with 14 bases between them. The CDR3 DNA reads TGTGCCGGGAAGGGACATAAGAACACTGAAGCTTTCTTT. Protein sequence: CAGKGHKNTEAFF.

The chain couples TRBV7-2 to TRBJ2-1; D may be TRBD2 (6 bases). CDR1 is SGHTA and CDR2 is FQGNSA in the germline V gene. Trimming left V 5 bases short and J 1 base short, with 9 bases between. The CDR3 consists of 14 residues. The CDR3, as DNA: TGTGCCAGCAGCAAGGGGAGGTCCTACAATGAGCAGTTCTTC. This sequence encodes CASSKGRSYNEQFF.

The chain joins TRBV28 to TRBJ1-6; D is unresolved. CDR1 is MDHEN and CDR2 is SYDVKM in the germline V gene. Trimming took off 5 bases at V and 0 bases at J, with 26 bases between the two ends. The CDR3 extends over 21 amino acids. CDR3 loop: CASSTLFVTAAESSYNSPLHF. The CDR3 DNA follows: TGTGCCAGCAGTACCTTGTTTGTGACGGCAGCGGAAAGCTCCTATAATTCACCCCTCCACTTT.

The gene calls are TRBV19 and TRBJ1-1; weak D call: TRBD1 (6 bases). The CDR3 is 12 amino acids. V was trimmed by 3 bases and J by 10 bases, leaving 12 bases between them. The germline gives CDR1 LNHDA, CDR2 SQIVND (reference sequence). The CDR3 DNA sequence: TGTGCCAGTAGTATTAAACAGGGATCAGCTTTCTTT. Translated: CASSIKQGSAFF.